This TCR beta chain was identified during a study of blood T cell repertoires in COVID-19. This clone has just one count. Study processing details: For nucleated cells, counts were estimated from reference gene primer amplification. Assay: immunoSEQ multiplex PCR; the TCRdb copy retains only in-frame clones and omits some. That table gives V, J and clone size, and the DNA gave D and trimming. The table lists 250,000 to 350,000 clones, around 87% of them singletons. Trimming removed 3 bases from V and 7 bases from J, with 13 bases in between. In germline, CDR1 is SGHNT, CDR2 YYREEE (reference sequence). CDR3 length equals 13 residues.

The sequence was obtained from a woman between 25 and 40 years old who had recovered from COVID-19. The V call is TRBV5-4, the J call TRBJ1-1, with D possibly being TRBD1 (6 bases). Sequenced material: PBMCs or T cells enriched from blood (not recorded which). The CDR3 reads CASSSRTDFEAFF. The CDR3 nucleotides are TGTGCCAGCAGCTCACGGACAGACTTTGAAGCTTTCTTT.